The 2 T cell receptor beta chains given below trace back to one sample, sequenced in a study of blood T cells in healthy people across ages. A J-beta primer mix and a sample-barcoded 5' primer were used in a second PCR of about 6 to 12 cycles. TCRdb reprocessed the 5' RACE reads via MiXCR and lists one record per CDR3 protein. This sample carries about 760,000 distinct CDR3 sequences, around 25% of them seen once, and the ten largest clones take just under 9.5%. These same data were also listed under a study on T cells of mothers and their children.

Sequences were obtained from blood. These receptors all stem from a boy younger than 18 in good health.

This clonotype was counted between two and nine times. The V and J genes are TRBV28 and TRBJ2-2, with a weak D call TRBD2 (5 bases). Deletions cut 4 bases from V and 5 bases from J, with 17 bases between. Germline values: CDR1 MDHEN, CDR2 SYDVKM. This CDR3 is built from 16 residues. Here the CDR3 reads CASSSFGGRETGELFF. CDR3 coding DNA: TGTGCCAGCAGTTCATTTGGCGGTAGGGAGACCGGGGAGCTGTTTTTT.

V and J are TRBV12-5 and TRBJ2-3, with 7 bases matching TRBD1. From germline, CDR1 is LGHNT and CDR2 FRNRAP. The CDR3 totals 16 residues. The V gene end was trimmed by 4 bases and the J gene end by 3 bases; junction bases not matched to a gene: 10. The CDR3 nucleotides are TGTGCTAGTGGTTCCCCCTTGACAGGGCGGACAGATACGCAGTATTTT. Residues: CASGSPLTGRTDTQYF.